The sequence of this T cell receptor beta chain was determined in a study of brain T cells in children with intractable seizures. Study-wide results and caveats: Viral specificity was inferred only from CDR3 similarity; HCMV serostatus was unknown. Pre-surgery blood may have been undersampled, hiding some clones.

The assay was immunoSEQ multiplex PCR, and TCRdb's table has in-frame clones only and misses some. In the table there are about 350,000 clones, 93% of which are singletons. To note about this clone: Its antigen is undetermined.

The CDR3 is 21 residues long. Germline CDR1 and CDR2: GTSNPN and SVGIG (reference sequence). Trimming took off 2 bases at V and 2 bases at J, with 30 bases between the two ends. The time point here: blood from clinic visit 5 months post-surgery; TSC patient then seizure free. This chain uses TRBV30 with TRBJ1-4, with D possibly matching TRBD1 (6 bases). The sample here was peripheral blood, taken roughly 5 months after surgery. The receptor's source is a boy under two years old with tuberous sclerosis and intractable seizures. CDR3 sequence reads: CAWSPLPPNRAEWPTNEKLFF. The DNA of the CDR3 is TGTGCCTGGAGTCCCCTACCACCGAACAGGGCAGAATGGCCCACTAATGAAAAACTGTTTTTT.